This entry features one T cell receptor beta chain sequence. Antigen specificity is unknown. This record comes from a study of T-cell memory formation after mild COVID-19. Study-wide context: TCR clusters largely stayed donor specific.

Study-level findings and limits: Contracting CD4+ clones sat mainly in CM and EM; CD8+ in EMRA. Day 15 to 85 contracting clones showed balanced CD4/CD8; day 15 to 37 expanders favored CD4+.

The germline CDR1 and CDR2 sequences are SGHRS and YFSETQ. J gave up 3 bases and V 3 bases, and 10 bases lay outside the gene matches. There are 17 residues in the CDR3. TCRdb used MiXCR to reprocess the 5' RACE reads, holding one entry per CDR3 protein. This repertoire shows some 410,000 distinct CDR3 sequences, less than 25% found once; its top ten account for over 10%. The chain links TRBV5-1 to TRBJ1-2, with 11 nucleotides matching TRBD1. The receptor was isolated from an adult woman who had mild COVID-19 (a few samples of this study predate the infection). Cell type and time point are not known. Sequencing was carried out using PBMCs or a T cell subset sorted from them (not recorded which). CDR3 sequence (DNA): TGCGCCAGCAGCTCCGGACAGGGGGCCCACCAAGACTATGGCTACACCTTC. Encoded protein: CASSSGQGAHQDYGYTF.